This T cell receptor beta chain was recovered during a study of cytomegalovirus exposure and HLA in healthy donors. General study results and limits: In a later analysis, about 17,000 TCR beta sequences were associated with HLA alleles at 0.05 false discovery rate. In a later analysis, a missense DCLRE1C variant was linked to TCR beta V- and J-gene trimming.

V lost 4 bases, J lost 2 bases, and 5 bases stayed unmatched. Germline-derived CDR1 and CDR2 are MNHNY and SVGAGI (reference sequence). This CDR3 has 16 residues. A multiplex PCR was run with 60 Vbeta primers and 13 Jbeta primers. Generated by immunoSEQ multiplex PCR, the TCRdb table keeps only in-frame clones and is missing some. Found here are 90,000 to 130,000 clones, under 85% of them singletons; the top ten hold 5% to 8%. Comment on this clone: Its antigen is unidentified.

This TCR was sampled from a man aged 30 to 39 in good health and CMV-seropositive. The chain combines TRBV6-6 with TRBJ2-5; 12 bases line up with TRBD2. Input material: PBMCs. Written as DNA, the CDR3 is TGTGCCAGCAGTTTTCTAGCGGGGGGGCGACAAGAGACCCAGTACTTC. This encodes CASSFLAGGRQETQYF.